This T cell receptor (beta chain) appears in the sequencing data of a study of blood T cell repertoires in COVID-19. Overall study: PBMCs, B-cell-depleted T cells, or T cells provided the cDNA or gDNA that made up the material.

Libraries were prepared by immunoSEQ multiplex PCR; TCRdb keeps only in-frame clonotypes and omits some of them. The top ten hold about 10% of the sample, which has roughly 160,000 clones, 82% seen once. The CDR3 covers 15 residues. V was pared by 5 bases and J by 6 bases, with 17 bases between. Germline assignment: CDR1 SGHAT and CDR2 FQNNGV. This clone was counted once. The chain is built from TRBV11-2 and TRBJ2-1; the D is unclear. Specimen: peripheral blood. The origin of this receptor is a woman older than 75 with active or convalescent COVID-19. The CDR3 DNA reads as TGTGCCAGCAGCCACGACATCGTAATTCGCAATGAGCAGTTCTTC. It specifies CASSHDIVIRNEQFF.